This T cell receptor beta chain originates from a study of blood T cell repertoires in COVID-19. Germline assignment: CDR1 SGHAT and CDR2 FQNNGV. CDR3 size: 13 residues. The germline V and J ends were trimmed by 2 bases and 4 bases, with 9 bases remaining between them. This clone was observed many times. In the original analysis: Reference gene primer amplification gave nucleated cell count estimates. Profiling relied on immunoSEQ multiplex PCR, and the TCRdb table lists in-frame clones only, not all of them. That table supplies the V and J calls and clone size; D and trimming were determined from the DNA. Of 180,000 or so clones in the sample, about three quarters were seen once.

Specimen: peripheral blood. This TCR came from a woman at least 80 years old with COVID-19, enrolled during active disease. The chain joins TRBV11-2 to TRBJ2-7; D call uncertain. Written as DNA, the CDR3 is TGTGCCAGCAGCTTAATCCCTGTATACGAGCAGTACTTC. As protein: CASSLIPVYEQYF.